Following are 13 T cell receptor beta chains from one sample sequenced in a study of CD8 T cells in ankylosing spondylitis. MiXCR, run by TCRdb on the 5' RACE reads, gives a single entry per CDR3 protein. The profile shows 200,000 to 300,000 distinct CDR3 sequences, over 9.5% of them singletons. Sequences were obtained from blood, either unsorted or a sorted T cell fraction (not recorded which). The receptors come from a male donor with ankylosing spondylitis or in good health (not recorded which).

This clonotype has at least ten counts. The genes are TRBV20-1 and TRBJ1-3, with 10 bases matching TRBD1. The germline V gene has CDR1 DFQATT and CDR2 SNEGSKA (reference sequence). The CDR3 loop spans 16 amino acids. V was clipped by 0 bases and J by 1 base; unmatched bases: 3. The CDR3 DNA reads TGCAGTGCTAGAGATCTGGGACAGGGGTCTGGAAACACCATATATTTT. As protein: CSARDLGQGSGNTIYF.

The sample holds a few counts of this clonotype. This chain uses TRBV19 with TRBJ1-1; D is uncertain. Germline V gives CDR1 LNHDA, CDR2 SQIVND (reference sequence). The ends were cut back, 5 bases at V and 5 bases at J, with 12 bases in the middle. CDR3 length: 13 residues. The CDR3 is CASSGGRSTEAFF. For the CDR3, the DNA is TGTGCCAGTAGTGGAGGGAGGTCGACTGAAGCTTTCTTT. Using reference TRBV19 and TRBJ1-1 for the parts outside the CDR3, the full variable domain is DGGITQSPKYLFRKEGQNVTLSCEQNLNHDAMYWYRQDPGQGLRLIYYSQIVNDFQKGDIAEGYSVSREKKESFPLTVTSAQKNPTAFYLCASSGGRSTEAFFGQGTRLTVV.

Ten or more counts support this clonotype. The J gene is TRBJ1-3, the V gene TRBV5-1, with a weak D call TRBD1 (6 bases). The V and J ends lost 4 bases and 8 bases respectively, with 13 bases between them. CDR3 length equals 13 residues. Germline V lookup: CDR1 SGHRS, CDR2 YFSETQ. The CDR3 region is CASSGTRGDTIYF. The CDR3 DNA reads TGCGCCAGCAGCGGGACAAGAGGGGACACCATATATTTT.

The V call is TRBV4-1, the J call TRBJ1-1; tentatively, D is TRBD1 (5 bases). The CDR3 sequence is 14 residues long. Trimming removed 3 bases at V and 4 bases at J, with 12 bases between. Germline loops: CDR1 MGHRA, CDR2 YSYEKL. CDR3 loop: CASSHPGLGTEAFF. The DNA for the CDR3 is TGCGCCAGCAGCCACCCAGGGTTGGGCACTGAAGCTTTCTTT.

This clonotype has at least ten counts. CDR3 sequence: CASSQDPQGETQYF. CDR3 DNA: TGTGCCAGCAGCCAAGATCCCCAGGGGGAGACCCAGTACTTC. J is TRBJ2-5 and V is TRBV3-1; perhaps TRBD1 as D (6 bases). The CDR3 has 14 amino acids. V was shortened by 0 bases and J by 5 bases, with 10 bases between the two germline ends. Per germline, CDR1 LGHDT and CDR2 YNNKEL (reference sequence).

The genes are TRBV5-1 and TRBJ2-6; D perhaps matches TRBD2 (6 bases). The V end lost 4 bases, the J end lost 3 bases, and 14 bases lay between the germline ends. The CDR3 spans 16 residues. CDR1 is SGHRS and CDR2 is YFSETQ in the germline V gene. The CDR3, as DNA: TGCGCCAGCAGCCCCTCGGGGGTGGGTGGGGCCAACGTCCTGACTTTC. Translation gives CASSPSGVGGANVLTF.

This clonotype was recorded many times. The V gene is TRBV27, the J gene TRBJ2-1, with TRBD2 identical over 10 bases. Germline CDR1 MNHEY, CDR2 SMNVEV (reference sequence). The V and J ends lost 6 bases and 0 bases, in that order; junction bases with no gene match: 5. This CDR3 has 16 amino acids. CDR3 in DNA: TGTGCCAGCAGACCACTAGCGGGGAGCTCCTACAATGAGCAGTTCTTC. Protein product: CASRPLAGSSYNEQFF.

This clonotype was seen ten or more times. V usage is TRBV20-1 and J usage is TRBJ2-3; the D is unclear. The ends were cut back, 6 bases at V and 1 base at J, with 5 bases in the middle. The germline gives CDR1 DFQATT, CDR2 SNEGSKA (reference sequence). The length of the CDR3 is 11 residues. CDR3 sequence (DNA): TGCAGTGCCTGGGGCACAGATACGCAGTATTTT. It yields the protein CSAWGTDTQYF.

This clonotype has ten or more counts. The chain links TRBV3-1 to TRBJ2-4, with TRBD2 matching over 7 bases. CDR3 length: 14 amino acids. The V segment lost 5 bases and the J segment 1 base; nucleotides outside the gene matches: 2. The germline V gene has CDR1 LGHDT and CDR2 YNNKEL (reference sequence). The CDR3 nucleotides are TGTGCCAGCAGCGGGAGGGCCGCCAAAAACATTCAGTACTTC. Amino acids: CASSGRAAKNIQYF.

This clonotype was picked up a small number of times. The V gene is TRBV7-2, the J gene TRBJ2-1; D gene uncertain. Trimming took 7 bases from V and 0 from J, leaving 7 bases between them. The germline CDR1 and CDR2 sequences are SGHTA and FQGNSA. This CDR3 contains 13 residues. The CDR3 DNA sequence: TGTGCCAGCACCCCGGGCTCCTACAATGAGCAGTTCTTC. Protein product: CASTPGSYNEQFF.

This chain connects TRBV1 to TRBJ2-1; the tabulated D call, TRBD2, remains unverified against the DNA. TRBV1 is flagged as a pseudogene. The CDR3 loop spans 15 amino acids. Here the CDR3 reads CTSSHGTSGDSEQFF. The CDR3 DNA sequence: TGCACCAGCAGCCACGGGACTAGCGGAGACAGTGAGCAGTTCTTC.

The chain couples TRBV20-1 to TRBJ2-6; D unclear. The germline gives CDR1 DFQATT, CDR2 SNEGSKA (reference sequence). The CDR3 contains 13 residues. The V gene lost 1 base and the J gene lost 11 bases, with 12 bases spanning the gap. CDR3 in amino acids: CSARATAVDVLTF. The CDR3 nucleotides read TGCAGTGCTAGAGCAACGGCGGTTGACGTCCTGACTTTC.

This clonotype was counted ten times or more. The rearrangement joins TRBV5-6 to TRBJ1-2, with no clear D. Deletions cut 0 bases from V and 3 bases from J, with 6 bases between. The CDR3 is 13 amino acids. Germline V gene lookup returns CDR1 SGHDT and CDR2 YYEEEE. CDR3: CASSLEPYYGYTF. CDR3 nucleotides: TGTGCCAGCAGCTTGGAACCTTACTATGGCTACACCTTC.